The next 8 T cell receptor beta chains were all read from a single sample in a study of cytomegalovirus exposure and HLA in healthy donors. PCR involved 60 Vbeta and 13 Jbeta primers. Clones were sequenced by immunoSEQ multiplex PCR, and TCRdb holds only the in-frame ones, with some missing. This repertoire includes some 60,000 clones. The source material was PBMCs. The receptors were gathered from a male donor in good health and CMV-seronegative.

This chain links TRBV29-1 with TRBJ2-7, with 9 bases that match TRBD1. The germline V gene encodes CDR1 SQVTM and CDR2 ANQGSEA. Unmatched junction bases numbered 9, after V lost 6 bases and J lost 6 bases. CDR3 length: 13 amino acids. CDR3 sequence (DNA): TGCAGCGTGCAGGACAGGGGAATGGGCGAGCAGTACTTC. It codes for CSVQDRGMGEQYF.

CDR3 loop: CASSFLGGEQFF. The DNA of the CDR3 is TGTGCCAGCAGCTTCTTGGGGGGGGAGCAGTTCTTC. This chain connects TRBV7-9 to TRBJ2-1; 7 bases align to TRBD2. Germline CDR1 is SEHNR and CDR2 is FQNEAQ (reference sequence). This CDR3 region has 12 residues. Trimming removed 3 bases from V and 10 bases from J; junction bases left unmatched: 3.

The J gene is TRBJ2-6, the V gene TRBV18; 9 nucleotides match TRBD1. J gave up 0 bases and V 3 bases, and 3 bases lay outside the gene matches. This CDR3 contains 17 residues. Germline loops: CDR1 KGHSH, CDR2 LQKENI. CDR3 loop: CASSPGQGFSGANVLTF. CDR3 DNA sequence: TGTGCCAGCTCACCGGGACAGGGTTTCTCTGGGGCCAACGTCCTGACTTTC.

The chain joins TRBV10-1 to TRBJ1-6; TRBD1 is a possible D gene (5 bases). Trimming pared 6 bases from V and 4 bases from J, leaving 10 bases between. Germline CDR1 reads WNHNN; CDR2 reads SYGVQD (reference sequence). The CDR3 has 14 amino acids. In nucleotides, the CDR3 is TGCGCCAGCAGCGACAGATTTTATAATTCACCCCTCCACTTT. Its protein is CASSDRFYNSPLHF.

The V gene is TRBV10-2, the J gene TRBJ2-1; possibly TRBD2 for D (7 bases). V lost 3 bases and J lost 10, with 10 bases in between. CDR1 and CDR2 (germline): WSHSY, SAAADI. This CDR3 spans 12 amino acids. The chain's CDR3 is CASSEGGGEQFF. CDR3 sequence (DNA): TGCGCCAGCAGTGAAGGGGGAGGGGAGCAGTTCTTC.

The V call is TRBV7-6, the J call TRBJ1-2; TRBD1 matches at 8 bases. CDR1 and CDR2 (germline): SGHVS, FNYEAQ. Trimming at V came to 5 bases and at J to 5 bases, leaving 4 bases not matched to a gene. The CDR3 runs 13 residues. DNA of the CDR3: TGTGCCAGCAGCCAAGACAGGGGTTATGGCTACACCTTC. Translating it yields CASSQDRGYGYTF.

This sequence joins TRBV27 and TRBJ2-2; D call uncertain. The V gene's germline CDR1 is MNHEY and CDR2 SMNVEV (reference sequence). Trimming pared 2 bases from V and 1 base from J, leaving 5 bases between. This CDR3 contains 14 residues. The CDR3 DNA follows: TGTGCCAGCAGTTTAGCCGGGAACACCGGGGAGCTGTTTTTT. Translating gives CASSLAGNTGELFF.

The chain combines TRBV19 with TRBJ2-5; D ambiguous. Trimming removed 6 bases at V and 5 bases at J, with 22 bases between. CDR3 size: 16 residues. The germline V gene has CDR1 LNHDA and CDR2 SQIVND (reference sequence). The CDR3 sequence: CASSHQSGRSWETQYF. The CDR3 nucleotides read TGTGCCAGTAGCCATCAGTCAGGAAGGTCTTGGGAGACCCAGTACTTC.